This T cell receptor (beta chain) was observed in a study of blood T cell repertoires in COVID-19. Overall study context: Sites in the United States, Italy and Spain provided acute and convalescent COVID-19 samples.

This CDR3 region has 13 residues. Trimming pared 5 bases from V and 0 bases from J, leaving 8 bases between. Germline CDR1 SGHRS, CDR2 YFSETQ. Profiled with immunoSEQ multiplex PCR; TCRdb holds only in-frame clones, not every one. The top ten hold about 4.6% of the sample, which has under 350,000 clones, 80% to 90% seen once. Sequencing used peripheral blood. The chain links TRBV5-1 to TRBJ1-1; D uncertain. The TCR originated in a middle-aged man with acute or convalescent COVID-19. The CDR3 reads CASSSLMNTEAFF. DNA of the CDR3: TGCGCCAGCAGTTCCCTTATGAACACTGAAGCTTTCTTT.